This entry features one T cell receptor beta chain sequence. There is no known antigen for this receptor. Base qualities are not recorded, but no much larger clone differs from it by a single base. What the time point label conveys for this sample: cycle 2 day 1 (C2D1) of nivolumab. Every trial patient had relapsed following autologous stem cell transplantation, and prior brentuximab vedotin exposure was what differed among cohorts A, B and C. The trial cohort was composed of about 60 patients with relapsed/refractory classical Hodgkin lymphoma, for whom complete response, partial response or progressive disease was recorded as best overall response. In the multi-cohort phase II CheckMate 205 trial, trial patients received single-agent nivolumab. An independent review committee assessed best overall response by applying the 2007 International Working Group response criteria. Trial PBMCs were collected just before the start of nivolumab (C1D1) and during therapy at cycle 2 day 1 and cycle 4 day 1. Peripheral blood was collected in 8 mL Vacutainer Cell Preparation Tubes, from which PBMCs were isolated by centrifugation and then cryopreserved.

This sample was taken from a study of PD-1 blockade in classical Hodgkin lymphoma (dated by TCRdb to about 2020). About the study as a whole: Nivolumab dosing was 3 mg/kg intravenously every 2 weeks, continuing until either disease progression or unacceptable toxicity. To define a peripheral blood immune signature of response to PD-1 blockade in classical Hodgkin lymphoma, the study combined TCR beta sequencing with CyTOF.

Genomic DNA was extracted with the Qiagen DNeasy kit from unsorted PBMCs and from negatively selected CD4+ and CD8+ fractions. TCR beta CDR3 regions were amplified by immunoSEQ multiplex PCR using primers annealing to V and J segments. A synthetic immune receptor repertoire was used to minimize amplification bias, and any residual bias was removed computationally once sequencing was done. Per the original workflow: Custom Python scripts were used to quantify repertoire diversity as the Shannon entropy index. Unsorted, CD4+ and CD8+ repertoires were analyzed separately, except in combined analyses where CD4+ and CD8+ sequences were merged in silico. Clonal expansion was defined as a frequency increase of at least 2-fold after treatment compared with C1D1, and clones undetected at baseline were assigned a pseudocount of 0.5. Singleton clones were defined as clones with 0 or 1 copy at C1D1, and non-singleton clones were defined as clones with 2 or more copies. Clones expanded in unsorted samples were labelled as CD4+, CD8+ or unknown by matching protein sequences in sorted samples from the same patient. Wilcoxon tests were applied to paired samples to test diversity changes from C1D1 to C4D1. In its TCRdb copy, this immuneACCESS table keeps in-frame sequences only and misses some clones. Where compared with another copy, unresolved V genes explain less than half of these, and the others have no known cause. Clone size and V and J calls were adopted from that table, with D and trimming inferred from the DNA. The table for this sample lists over 35,000 clones; 60% to 85% of them were counted only once. Clones ranked in the top ten supply approximately 20% of the sample.

Overall study outcomes, separate from this receptor: Trial patients achieving complete response had baseline diversity similar to newly diagnosed patients, whereas partial responders and progressors had significantly lower diversity. Lower diversity was observed in patients in whom nivolumab was started less than 1 year after ASCT, and these patients were excluded from later analyses so that confounding by immune reconstitution would be avoided. The study was restricted to a single clinical trial cohort, and the causes of repertoire differences, possibly disease activity or prior therapy, were left undefined. A significant rise by C4D1 was seen in CD4+ but not CD8+ TCR diversity (p=0.0027 vs p=0.16), with the rise being most apparent in complete responders (p=0.02). Baseline TCR diversity was reported to be lower in newly diagnosed patients than in healthy donors, and even lower in relapsed/refractory patients.

This sequence was found in a human donor with classical Hodgkin lymphoma. The specimen was peripheral blood mononuclear cells (PBMCs), collected before the second cycle of nivolumab.

The encoded CDR3 is CASSQLATSYNEQFF. The DNA sequence reads TGTGCCAGCAGCCAACTGGCAACGAGCTACAATGAGCAGTTCTTC. The chain is encoded by TRBV4-2 joined to TRBJ2-1, with no confident D gene call. CDR1 and CDR2 were assigned from the germline V gene as LGHNA and YNFKEQ. Including the terminal cysteine and phenylalanine, the CDR3 comprises 15 residues. Solely the CDR3 DNA is kept, with 45 bases framed from the first base. V drops 2 bases and J drops 3 bases, leaving 11 bases in between.